A selection of T cell receptor beta chains follows, all from one sample in a study of blood T cell repertoires in COVID-19. Assay used: immunoSEQ multiplex PCR; TCRdb lists only in-frame clones, some missing. The repertoire holds a few hundred thousand clones, with 90% as singletons. The sequencing sample was made of PBMCs or T cells enriched from blood (not recorded which). Receptor source: a man aged 25 to 45 who had been exposed to COVID-19. Both conserved end residues are part of each CDR3. A D gene is named only where the DNA matches it firmly. A row's size may be missing; if present it is once, few, many or a size class.

>NA|15|TRBD2|TRBV7-2|TRBJ2-7
CASSSLAGAPSEQYF
TGTGCCAGCAGCTCCCTAGCGGGGGCTCCAAGCGAGCAGTACTTC
>NA|16|NA|TRBV5-1|TRBJ1-5
CASSLEPVTRGQPQHF
TGCGCCAGCAGCTTGGAGCCCGTCACTCGGGGGCAGCCCCAGCATTTT
>NA|15|TRBD1|TRBV5-6|TRBJ1-4
CASSPLSTGIEKLFF
TGTGCCAGCAGCCCTTTATCGACAGGGATTGAAAAACTGTTTTTT
>NA|17|TRBD2|TRBV7-6|TRBJ2-5
CASSSRLAVYLRETQYF
TGTGCCAGCAGCTCTAGACTAGCTGTCTACTTAAGGGAGACCCAGTACTTC
>NA|17|TRBD2|TRBV7-2|TRBJ2-5
CASSSEIAGGNQETQYF
TGTGCCAGCAGCTCCGAAATAGCGGGGGGTAACCAAGAGACCCAGTACTTC
>NA|13|NA|TRBV5-1|TRBJ2-5
CASSLGRGETQYF
TGCGCCAGCAGCTTGGGCCGAGGAGAGACCCAGTACTTC
>NA|13|NA|TRBV2|TRBJ1-2
CASKSRVVYGYTF
TGTGCCAGCAAGTCGAGGGTTGTCTATGGCTACACCTTC
>NA|18|NA|TRBV4-1|TRBJ1-1
CASSLRGVVAALNTEAFF
TGCGCCAGCAGCCTTCGGGGGGTAGTGGCAGCCCTGAACACTGAAGCTTTCTTT
>few|13|NA|TRBV12-3/TRBV12-4|TRBJ1-3
CASSDRLANTIYF
TGTGCCAGCAGTGACAGGCTGGCAAACACCATATATTTT
>NA|16|NA|TRBV5-4|TRBJ1-6
CASSLARGAELEPLHF
TGTGCCAGCAGCTTGGCCAGGGGTGCAGAGCTTGAACCCCTCCACTTT
>NA|15|NA|TRBV16|TRBJ1-4
CASSQSTGVNEKLFF
TGTGCCAGCAGCCAATCGACGGGGGTTAATGAAAAACTGTTTTTT
>NA|16|NA|TRBV19|TRBJ2-6
CASSIRRNSGANVLTF
TGTGCCAGTAGTATACGGCGGAACTCTGGGGCCAACGTCCTGACTTTC
>NA|12|NA|TRBV12-3/TRBV12-4|TRBJ2-2
CASSPRGGELFF
TGTGCCAGCAGTCCACGAGGGGGGGAGCTGTTTTTT
>NA|15|TRBD1|TRBV10-3|TRBJ2-1
CAISFRDRGYNEQFF
TGTGCCATCAGCTTCCGGGACAGGGGATACAATGAGCAGTTCTTC
>NA|13|TRBD2|TRBV30|TRBJ2-2
CASRWGRVGELFF
TGTGCCTCCAGATGGGGGAGGGTCGGGGAGCTGTTTTTT
>few|15|NA|TRBV19|TRBJ1-4
CASSMGARLNEKLFF
TGTGCCAGTAGTATGGGGGCCCGTTTAAATGAAAAACTGTTTTTT
>NA|14|TRBD1|TRBV5-6|TRBJ1-1
CASSLDRENTEAFF
TGTGCCAGCAGCCTCGACAGGGAGAACACTGAAGCTTTCTTT
>NA|16|NA|TRBV2|TRBJ1-2
CASRPLVPNRSYGYTF
TGTGCCAGCAGACCACTAGTTCCGAACAGATCCTATGGCTACACCTTC
>NA|13|NA|TRBV6-2/TRBV6-3|TRBJ2-1
CASSPGRTMGLFF
TGTGCCAGCAGCCCCGGGCGGACAATGGGTTTGTTCTTC
>NA|15|TRBD1|TRBV6-1|TRBJ2-1
CASSENRGQRNEQFF
TGTGCCAGCAGTGAAAACAGGGGCCAGAGGAATGAGCAGTTCTTC
>NA|18|TRBD1|TRBV27|TRBJ1-4
CASSPNRGFIATNEKLFF
TGTGCCAGCAGTCCAAACAGGGGATTCATTGCAACTAATGAAAAACTGTTTTTT
>NA|13|NA|TRBV6-2/TRBV6-3|TRBJ1-1
CATSYTGVSEAFF
TGTGCCACCAGTTACACCGGGGTCAGTGAAGCTTTCTTT
>NA|15|NA|TRBV15|TRBJ1-2
CATSRDLQVNYGYTF
TGTGCCACCAGCAGAGATCTTCAGGTTAACTATGGCTACACCTTC
>NA|11|TRBD1|TRBV20-1|TRBJ1-1
CSSDRATEAFF
TGCAGTTCCGACAGGGCAACTGAAGCTTTCTTT
>once|12|NA|TRBV10-3|TRBJ1-5
CAIKSEAGLRHF
TGTGCCATCAAGTCGGAAGCGGGACTTCGGCATTTT
>NA|12|NA|TRBV5-5|TRBJ2-7
CATGSSPYEQYF
TGTGCGACGGGAAGTAGTCCCTACGAGCAGTACTTC
>NA|14|NA|TRBV5-1|TRBJ1-1
CASSLSGGNTEAFF
TGCGCCAGCAGCTTGAGTGGAGGGAACACTGAAGCTTTCTTT
>NA|14|TRBD1|TRBV5-6|TRBJ2-7
CASSLGDRAFEQYF
TGTGCCAGCAGCTTGGGGGACAGGGCCTTCGAGCAGTACTTC
>NA|19|TRBD1|TRBV4-2|TRBJ1-4
CASSQIDAVDRGGYEKLFF
TGTGCCAGCAGCCAAATAGACGCGGTCGACAGGGGAGGATACGAAAAACTGTTTTTT